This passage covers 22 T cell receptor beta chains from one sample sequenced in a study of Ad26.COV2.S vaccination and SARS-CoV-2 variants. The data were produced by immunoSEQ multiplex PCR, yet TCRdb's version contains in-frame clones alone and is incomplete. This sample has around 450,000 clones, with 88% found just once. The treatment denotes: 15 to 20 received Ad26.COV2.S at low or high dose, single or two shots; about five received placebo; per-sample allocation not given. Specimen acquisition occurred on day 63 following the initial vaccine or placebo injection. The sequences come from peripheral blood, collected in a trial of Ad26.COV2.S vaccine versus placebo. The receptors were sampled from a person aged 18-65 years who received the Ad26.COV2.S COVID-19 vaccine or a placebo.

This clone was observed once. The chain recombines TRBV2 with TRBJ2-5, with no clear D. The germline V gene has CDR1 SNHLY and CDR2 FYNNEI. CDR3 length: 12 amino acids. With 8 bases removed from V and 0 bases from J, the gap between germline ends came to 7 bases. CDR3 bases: TGTGCCAGCCAAGGGTACCAAGAGACCCAGTACTTC. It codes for CASQGYQETQYF.

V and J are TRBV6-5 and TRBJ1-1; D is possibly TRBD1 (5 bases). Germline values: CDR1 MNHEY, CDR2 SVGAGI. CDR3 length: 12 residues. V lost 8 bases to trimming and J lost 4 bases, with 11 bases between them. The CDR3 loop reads CASGGLVTEAFF. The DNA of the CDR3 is TGTGCCAGCGGGGGGTTGGTCACTGAAGCTTTCTTT.

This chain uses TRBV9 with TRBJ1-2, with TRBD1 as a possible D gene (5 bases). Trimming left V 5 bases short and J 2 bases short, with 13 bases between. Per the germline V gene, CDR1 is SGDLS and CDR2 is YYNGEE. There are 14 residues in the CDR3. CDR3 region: CASSTQEGNYGYTF. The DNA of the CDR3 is TGTGCCAGCAGTACCCAGGAGGGGAACTATGGCTACACCTTC.

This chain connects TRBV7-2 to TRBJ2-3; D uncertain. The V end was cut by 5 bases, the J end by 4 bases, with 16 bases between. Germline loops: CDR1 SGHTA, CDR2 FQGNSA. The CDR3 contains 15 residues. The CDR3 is CASSHKAATPDTQYF. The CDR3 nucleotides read TGTGCCAGCAGCCACAAGGCGGCAACGCCAGATACGCAGTATTTT.

The chain's CDR3 is CASSLPGEKLFF. CDR3 in DNA: TGTGCCAGCAGCCTACCTGGTGAAAAACTGTTTTTT. The chain combines TRBV7-2 with TRBJ1-4; D gene uncertain. Germline assignment: CDR1 SGHTA and CDR2 FQGNSA. The CDR3 totals 12 residues. V lost 5 bases to trimming and J lost 7 bases, with 8 bases between them.

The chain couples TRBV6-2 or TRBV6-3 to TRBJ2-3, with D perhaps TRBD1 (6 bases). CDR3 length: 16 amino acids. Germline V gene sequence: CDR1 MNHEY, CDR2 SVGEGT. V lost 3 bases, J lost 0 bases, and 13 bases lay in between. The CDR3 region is CASSYGGRDSTDTQYF. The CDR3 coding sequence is TGTGCCAGCAGTTATGGGGGCAGGGACAGCACAGATACGCAGTATTTT.

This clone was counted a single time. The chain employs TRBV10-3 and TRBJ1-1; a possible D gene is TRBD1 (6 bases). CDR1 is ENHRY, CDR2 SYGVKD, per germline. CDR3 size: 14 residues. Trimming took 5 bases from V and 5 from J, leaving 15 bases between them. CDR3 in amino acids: CAISPNTGRTEAFF. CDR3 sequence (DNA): TGTGCCATCAGTCCAAACACAGGGCGGACTGAAGCTTTCTTT.

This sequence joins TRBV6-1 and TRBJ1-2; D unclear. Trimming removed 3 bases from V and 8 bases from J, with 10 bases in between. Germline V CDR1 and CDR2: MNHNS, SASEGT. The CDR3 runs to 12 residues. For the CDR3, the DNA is TGTGCCAGCAGTGATTGGGATTGGGGCTACACCTTC. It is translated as CASSDWDWGYTF.

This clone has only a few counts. The CDR3 DNA follows: TGTGCCAGCAGGGACAGGGGTTTCGACTATGGCTACACCTTC. It codes for CASRDRGFDYGYTF. This chain links TRBV28 with TRBJ1-2; 9 bases are a match to TRBD1. This CDR3 spans 14 amino acids. V lost 6 bases to trimming and J lost 3 bases; unmatched junction nucleotides: 5. The germline V gene encodes CDR1 MDHEN and CDR2 SYDVKM.

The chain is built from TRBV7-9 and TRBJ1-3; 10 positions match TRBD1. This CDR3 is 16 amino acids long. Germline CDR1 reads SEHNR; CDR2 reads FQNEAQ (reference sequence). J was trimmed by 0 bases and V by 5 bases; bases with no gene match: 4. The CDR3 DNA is TGTGCCAGCAGCCCCGGACAGGGGGGCTCTGGAAACACCATATATTTT. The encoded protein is CASSPGQGGSGNTIYF.

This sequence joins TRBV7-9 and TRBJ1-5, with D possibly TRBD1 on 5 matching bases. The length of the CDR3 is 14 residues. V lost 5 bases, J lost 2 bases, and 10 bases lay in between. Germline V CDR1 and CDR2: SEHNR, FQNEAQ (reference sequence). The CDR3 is CASSAGRGNQPQHF. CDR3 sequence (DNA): TGTGCCAGCAGCGCGGGACGGGGCAATCAGCCCCAGCATTTT.

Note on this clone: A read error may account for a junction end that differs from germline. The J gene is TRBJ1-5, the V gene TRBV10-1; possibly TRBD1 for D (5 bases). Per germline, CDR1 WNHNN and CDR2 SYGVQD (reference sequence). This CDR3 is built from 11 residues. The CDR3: CASSALPDRGF. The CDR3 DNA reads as TGCGCCAGCAGTGCCCTCCCGGACCGGGGCTTT.

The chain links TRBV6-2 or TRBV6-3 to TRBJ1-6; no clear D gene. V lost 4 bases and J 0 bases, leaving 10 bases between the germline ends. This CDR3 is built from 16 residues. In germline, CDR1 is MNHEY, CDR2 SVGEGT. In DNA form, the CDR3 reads TGTGCCAGCAGTTTACGTGGAAGCTCCTATAATTCACCCCTCCACTTT. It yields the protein CASSLRGSSYNSPLHF.

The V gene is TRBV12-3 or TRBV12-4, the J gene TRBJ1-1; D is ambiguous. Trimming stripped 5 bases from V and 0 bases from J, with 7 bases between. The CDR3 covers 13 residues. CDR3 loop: CASSMTVNTEAFF. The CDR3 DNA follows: TGTGCCAGCAGTATGACGGTGAACACTGAAGCTTTCTTT.

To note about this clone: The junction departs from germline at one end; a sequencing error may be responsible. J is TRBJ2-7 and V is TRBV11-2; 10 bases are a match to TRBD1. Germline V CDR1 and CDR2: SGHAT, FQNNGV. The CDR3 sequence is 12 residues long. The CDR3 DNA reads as TGTGCCAGCAGCTTGGGGGCGGGGACAGGGGTATTC. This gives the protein CASSLGAGTGVF.

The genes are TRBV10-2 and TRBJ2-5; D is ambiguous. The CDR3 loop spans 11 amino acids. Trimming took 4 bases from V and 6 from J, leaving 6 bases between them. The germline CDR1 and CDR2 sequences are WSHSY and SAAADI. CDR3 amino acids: CASSARQTQYF. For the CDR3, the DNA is TGCGCCAGCAGTGCCAGGCAGACCCAGTACTTC.

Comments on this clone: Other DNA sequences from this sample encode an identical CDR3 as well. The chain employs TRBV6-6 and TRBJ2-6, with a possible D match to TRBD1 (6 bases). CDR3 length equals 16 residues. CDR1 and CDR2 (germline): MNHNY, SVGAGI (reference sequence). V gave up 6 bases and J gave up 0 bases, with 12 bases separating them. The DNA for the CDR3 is TGTGCCAGCAGCCCGGGACAAAGCTCTGGGGCCAACGTCCTGACTTTC. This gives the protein CASSPGQSSGANVLTF.

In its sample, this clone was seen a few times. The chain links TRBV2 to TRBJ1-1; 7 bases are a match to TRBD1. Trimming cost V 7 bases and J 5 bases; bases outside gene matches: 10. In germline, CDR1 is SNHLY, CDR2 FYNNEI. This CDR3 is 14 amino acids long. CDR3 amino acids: CASTERTGRTEAFF. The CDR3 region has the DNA TGTGCCAGCACCGAAAGGACAGGACGGACTGAAGCTTTCTTT.

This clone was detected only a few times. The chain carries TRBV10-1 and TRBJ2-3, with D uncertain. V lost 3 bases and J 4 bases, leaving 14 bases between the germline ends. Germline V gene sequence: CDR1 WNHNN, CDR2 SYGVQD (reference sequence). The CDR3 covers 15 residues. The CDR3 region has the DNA TGCGCCAGCAGTGATGGGAAGGAAGGTCCAGATACGCAGTATTTT. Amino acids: CASSDGKEGPDTQYF.

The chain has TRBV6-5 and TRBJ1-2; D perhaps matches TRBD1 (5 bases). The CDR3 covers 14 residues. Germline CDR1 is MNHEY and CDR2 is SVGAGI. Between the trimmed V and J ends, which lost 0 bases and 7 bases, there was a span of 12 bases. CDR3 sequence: CASSYSGEDSGYTF. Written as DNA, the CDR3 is TGTGCCAGCAGTTACTCGGGGGAGGACTCTGGCTACACCTTC.

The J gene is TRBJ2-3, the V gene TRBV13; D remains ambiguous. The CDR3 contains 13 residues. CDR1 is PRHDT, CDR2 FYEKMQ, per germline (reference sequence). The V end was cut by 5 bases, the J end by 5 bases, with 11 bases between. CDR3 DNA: TGTGCCAGCAGCGGGTCGCTCGGAGATACGCAGTATTTT. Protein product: CASSGSLGDTQYF.

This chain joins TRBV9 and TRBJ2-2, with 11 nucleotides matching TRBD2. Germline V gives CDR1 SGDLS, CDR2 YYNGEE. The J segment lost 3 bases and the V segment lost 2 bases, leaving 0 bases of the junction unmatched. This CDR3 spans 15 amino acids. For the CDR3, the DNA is TGTGCCAGCAGCGTGGGACTAGCGGACACCGGGGAGCTGTTTTTT. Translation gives CASSVGLADTGELFF.